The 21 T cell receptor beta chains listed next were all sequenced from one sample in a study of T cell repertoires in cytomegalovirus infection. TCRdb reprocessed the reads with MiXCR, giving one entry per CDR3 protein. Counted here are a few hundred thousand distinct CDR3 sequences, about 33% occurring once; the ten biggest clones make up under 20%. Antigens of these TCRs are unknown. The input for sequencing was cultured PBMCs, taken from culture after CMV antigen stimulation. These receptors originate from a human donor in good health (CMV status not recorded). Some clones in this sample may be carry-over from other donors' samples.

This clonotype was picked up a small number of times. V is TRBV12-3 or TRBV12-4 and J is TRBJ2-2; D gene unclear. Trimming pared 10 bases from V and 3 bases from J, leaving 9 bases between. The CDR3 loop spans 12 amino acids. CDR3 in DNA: TGTGCCACTCGGATCCACACCGGGGAGCTGTTTTTT. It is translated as CATRIHTGELFF.

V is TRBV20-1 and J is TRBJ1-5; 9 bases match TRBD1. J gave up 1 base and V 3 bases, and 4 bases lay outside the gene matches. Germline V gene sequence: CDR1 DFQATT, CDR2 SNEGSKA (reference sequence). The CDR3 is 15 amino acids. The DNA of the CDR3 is TGCAGTGCTAGGACCGGGACAGGGAGCAATCAGCCCCAGCATTTT. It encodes CSARTGTGSNQPQHF.

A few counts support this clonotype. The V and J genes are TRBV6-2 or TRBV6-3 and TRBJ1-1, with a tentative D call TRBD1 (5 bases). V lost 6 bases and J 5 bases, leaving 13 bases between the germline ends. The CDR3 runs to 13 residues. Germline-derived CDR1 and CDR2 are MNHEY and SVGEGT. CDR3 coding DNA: TGTGCCAGCAGCAATGCCGGGGGGACTGAAGCTTTCTTT. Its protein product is CASSNAGGTEAFF.

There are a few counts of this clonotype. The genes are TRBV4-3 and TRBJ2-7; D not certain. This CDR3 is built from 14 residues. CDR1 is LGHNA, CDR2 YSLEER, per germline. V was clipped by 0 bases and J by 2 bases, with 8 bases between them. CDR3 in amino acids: CASSQDLSPYEQYF. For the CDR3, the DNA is TGCGCCAGCAGCCAAGATCTGAGTCCCTACGAGCAGTACTTC.

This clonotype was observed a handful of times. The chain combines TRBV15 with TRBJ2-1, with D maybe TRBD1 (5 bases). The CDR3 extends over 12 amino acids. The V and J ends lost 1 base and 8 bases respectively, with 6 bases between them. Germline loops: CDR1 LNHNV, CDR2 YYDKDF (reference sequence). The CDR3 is CATSRVGDEQFF. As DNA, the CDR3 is TGTGCCACCAGCAGAGTAGGGGATGAGCAGTTCTTC.

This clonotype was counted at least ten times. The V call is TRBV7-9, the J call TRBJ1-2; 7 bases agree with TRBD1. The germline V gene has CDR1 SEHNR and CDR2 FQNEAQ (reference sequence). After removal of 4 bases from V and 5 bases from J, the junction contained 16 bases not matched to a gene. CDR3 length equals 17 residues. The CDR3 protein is CASSYRRGTPEGYGYTF. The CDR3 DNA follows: TGTGCCAGCAGCTACCGCAGGGGGACCCCCGAGGGTTATGGCTACACCTTC.

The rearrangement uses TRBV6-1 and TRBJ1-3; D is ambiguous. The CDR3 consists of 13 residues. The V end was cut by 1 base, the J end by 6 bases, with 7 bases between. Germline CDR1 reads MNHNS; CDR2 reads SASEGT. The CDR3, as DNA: TGTGCCAGCAGTGAAGTAGGATCAAACACCATATATTTT. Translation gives CASSEVGSNTIYF.

The CDR3, as DNA: TGTGCCAGCGTGGGCGATACAGATACGCAGTATTTT. It codes for CASVGDTDTQYF. V is TRBV6-2 or TRBV6-3 and J is TRBJ2-3; D not resolved. V dropped 8 bases and J dropped 3 bases, with 9 bases sitting between them. The germline gives CDR1 MNHEY, CDR2 SVGEGT. CDR3 size: 12 residues.

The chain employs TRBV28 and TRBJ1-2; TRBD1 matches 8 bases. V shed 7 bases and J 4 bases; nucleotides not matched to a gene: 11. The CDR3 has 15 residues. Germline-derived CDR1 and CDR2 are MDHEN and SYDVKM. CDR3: CASTLAGGAGYGYTF. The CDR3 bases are TGTGCCAGCACCCTTGCAGGGGGCGCGGGCTATGGCTACACCTTC.

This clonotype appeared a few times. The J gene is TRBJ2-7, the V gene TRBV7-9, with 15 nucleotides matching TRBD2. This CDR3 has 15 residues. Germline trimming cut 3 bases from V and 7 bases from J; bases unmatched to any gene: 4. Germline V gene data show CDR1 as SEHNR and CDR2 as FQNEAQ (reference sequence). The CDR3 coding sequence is TGTGCCAGCAGCTTGGGACTAGCGGGAGGTCATGAGCAGTACTTC. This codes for CASSLGLAGGHEQYF.

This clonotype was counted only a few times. CDR3 DNA sequence: TGTGCCAGCAGTGAAAACCCCCGGGTTCGGGGCTACACCTTC. Its translation is CASSENPRVRGYTF. This rearrangement joins TRBV6-1 to TRBJ1-2; no definite D call. CDR1 is MNHNS and CDR2 is SASEGT in the germline V gene. Trimming shortened V by 2 bases and J by 8 bases, and 15 bases separated the two germline ends. This CDR3 comprises 14 residues.

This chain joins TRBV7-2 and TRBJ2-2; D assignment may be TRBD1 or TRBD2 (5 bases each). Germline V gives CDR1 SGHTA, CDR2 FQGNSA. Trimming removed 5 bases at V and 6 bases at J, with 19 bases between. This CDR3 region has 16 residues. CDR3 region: CASSPRWGSNAGELFF. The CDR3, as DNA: TGTGCCAGCAGCCCCAGATGGGGGAGTAACGCCGGGGAGCTGTTTTTT.

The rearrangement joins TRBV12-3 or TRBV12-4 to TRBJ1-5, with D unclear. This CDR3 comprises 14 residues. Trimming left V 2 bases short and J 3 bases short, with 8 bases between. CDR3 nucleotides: TGTGCCAGCAGTTTAAAACAGACCAATCAGCCCCAGCATTTT. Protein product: CASSLKQTNQPQHF.

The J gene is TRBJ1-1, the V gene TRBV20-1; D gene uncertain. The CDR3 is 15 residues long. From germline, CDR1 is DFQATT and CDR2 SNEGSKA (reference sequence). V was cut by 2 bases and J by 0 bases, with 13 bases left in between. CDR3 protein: CSARTTGGMNTEAFF. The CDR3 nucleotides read TGCAGTGCTAGAACTACCGGTGGGATGAACACTGAAGCTTTCTTT.

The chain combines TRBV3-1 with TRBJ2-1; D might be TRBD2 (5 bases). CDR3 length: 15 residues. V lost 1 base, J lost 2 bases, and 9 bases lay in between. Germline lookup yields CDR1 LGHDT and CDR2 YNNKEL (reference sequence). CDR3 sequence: CASSQGSGAYNEQFF. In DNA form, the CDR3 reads TGTGCCAGCAGCCAAGGAAGCGGAGCCTACAATGAGCAGTTCTTC.

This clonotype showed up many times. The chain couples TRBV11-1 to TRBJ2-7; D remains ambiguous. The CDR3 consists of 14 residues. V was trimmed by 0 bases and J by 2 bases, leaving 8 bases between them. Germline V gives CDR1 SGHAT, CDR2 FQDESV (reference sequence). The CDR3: CASSLAAATYEQYF. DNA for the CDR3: TGTGCCAGCAGCTTAGCGGCAGCCACCTACGAGCAGTACTTC.

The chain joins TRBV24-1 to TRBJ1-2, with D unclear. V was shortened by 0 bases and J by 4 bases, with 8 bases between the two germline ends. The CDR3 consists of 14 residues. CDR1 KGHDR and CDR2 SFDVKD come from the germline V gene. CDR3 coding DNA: TGTGCCACCAGTGATTTGCAAATTTCCTATGGCTACACCTTC. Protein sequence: CATSDLQISYGYTF.

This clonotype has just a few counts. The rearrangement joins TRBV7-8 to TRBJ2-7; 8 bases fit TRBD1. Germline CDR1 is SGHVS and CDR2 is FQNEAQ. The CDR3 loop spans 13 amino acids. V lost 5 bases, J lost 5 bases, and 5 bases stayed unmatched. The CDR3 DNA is TGTGCCAGCAGCCTCGACAGGGGCCACGAGCAGTACGTC. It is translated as CASSLDRGHEQYV.

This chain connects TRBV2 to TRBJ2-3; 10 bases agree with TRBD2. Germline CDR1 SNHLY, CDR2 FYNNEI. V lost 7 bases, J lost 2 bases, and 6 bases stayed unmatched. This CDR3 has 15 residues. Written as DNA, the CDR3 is TGTGCCAGCATTGGACTAGCGGATTACACAGATACGCAGTATTTT. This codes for CASIGLADYTDTQYF.

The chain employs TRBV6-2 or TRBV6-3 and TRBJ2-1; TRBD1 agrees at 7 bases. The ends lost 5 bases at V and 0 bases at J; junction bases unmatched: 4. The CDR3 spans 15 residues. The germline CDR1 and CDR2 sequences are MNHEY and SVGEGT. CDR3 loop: CASSMDRSSYNEQFF. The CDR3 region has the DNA TGTGCCAGCAGTATGGACAGGAGCTCCTACAATGAGCAGTTCTTC.

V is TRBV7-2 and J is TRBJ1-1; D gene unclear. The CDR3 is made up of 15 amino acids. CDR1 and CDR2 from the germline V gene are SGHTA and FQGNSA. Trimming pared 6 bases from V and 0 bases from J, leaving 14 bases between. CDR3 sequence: CASSWSMSLNTEAFF. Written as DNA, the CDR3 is TGTGCCAGCAGTTGGTCGATGAGTTTGAACACTGAAGCTTTCTTT.